The table lists the clone carrying this T cell receptor (beta chain) with a few counts. What it binds is not known. Alongside a J-beta primer mix, a sample-barcoded 5' primer served in a second PCR lasting about 7 to 12 cycles. A single record per CDR3 protein comes from TCRdb applying MiXCR to the 5' RACE reads. The table includes over 1.5 million distinct CDR3 sequences, roughly 52% detected once. These data originate in a study of blood T cells in healthy people across ages. The study, taken as a whole, reports: It was held that the diversity estimates obtained from one million T cells were underestimates.

The CDR3 spans 15 residues. Germline loops: CDR1 SGHRS, CDR2 YFSETQ. The V end was cut by 3 bases, the J end by 2 bases, with 14 bases between. The sequence was obtained from a woman in her 40s in good health. The chain links TRBV5-1 to TRBJ1-2; no definite D call. Material: blood. CDR3 DNA sequence: TGCGCCAGCAGCTCCACGATCGGCCTGAACTATGGCTACACCTTC. Residues: CASSSTIGLNYGYTF.